The sequence of this T cell receptor beta chain was determined in a study of blood T cell repertoires in COVID-19. TCRdb's copy holds only in-frame clones and misses some; the assay was immunoSEQ multiplex PCR. The sample lists around 310,000 clones, 88% seen once, with around 4.6% in the top ten. CDR3 length: 12 residues. Germline V gives CDR1 WNHNN, CDR2 SYGVQD (reference sequence). V was shortened by 9 bases and J by 2 bases, with 11 bases between the two germline ends. The receptor comes from a man aged 25 to 45 who had recovered from COVID-19. Material for sequencing was PBMCs or T cells enriched from blood (not recorded which). V usage is TRBV10-1 and J usage is TRBJ2-7; tentative D call: TRBD1 (5 bases). As DNA, the CDR3 is TGCGCCAGGGACAACCCTCCCTACGAGCAGTACTTC. Translation gives CARDNPPYEQYF.